This T cell receptor beta chain was sequenced for a study of monozygotic twins with inflammatory bowel disease. Regarding the study as a whole: IBD patients shared fewer clonotypes with others than healthy twins, especially with disease activity. There were differing immunosuppressive treatments, which may have added variability to patient repertoires. No repertoire similarity difference was seen between concordant and discordant twins; power was possibly limited.

On this clonotype: Its specificity is not known.

TCRdb reprocessed the 5' RACE reads and stores each CDR3 protein as one record, lacking DNA. This sample's table has a few hundred thousand distinct CDR3 sequences. Total RNA isolation used whole blood (no T cell sorting was performed). This CDR3 is 15 amino acids long. CDR1 LGHNA and CDR2 YNFKEQ come from the germline V gene. The source is a human donor with ulcerative colitis or Crohn's disease, or a healthy co-twin of an affected twin (not recorded which). V usage is TRBV4-2 and J usage is TRBJ2-5; the TRBD2 assignment by TCRdb is unverifiable without DNA. The sequenced sample was blood. The CDR3 reads CASSQSAGGLETQYF.